This T cell receptor beta chain was recovered during a study of beta chain features in type 1 diabetes. Study-level information: Sorted cells from all samples, numbering 107,917,701, were examined.

This clone appeared a few times. Its antigen remains unidentified. Sorted populations were all over 95% pure. The isolated RNA, all of it, was reverse transcribed, so expressed TCRB transcripts were what got sequenced. Method: immunoSEQ multiplex PCR; TCRdb's copy keeps in-frame clones and lacks some. The sample carries around 600,000 clones, approximately 13% recorded once. Points from the study as a whole: In patients and controls equally, PCR might favor templates that are shorter. Type 1 diabetes patients showed a moderate but significant shortening of TCRB CDR3s in all four CD4+ subsets. In type 1 diabetes patients, VDJ junctions had fewer insertions; deletions at these junctions were more frequent.

The CDR3 contains 13 residues. Germline loops: CDR1 LNHDA, CDR2 SQIVND (reference sequence). Trimming took off 8 bases at V and 7 bases at J, with 15 bases between the two ends. Sequencing was carried out using naive CD4+ T cells from blood. The V gene is TRBV19, the J gene TRBJ1-5; no reliable D call. This clonotype originated in a man aged 25-45 years with type 1 diabetes. For the CDR3, the DNA is TGTGCCAGTTCCGTACGGGGATCCCAGCCCCAGCATTTT. This translates into CASSVRGSQPQHF.